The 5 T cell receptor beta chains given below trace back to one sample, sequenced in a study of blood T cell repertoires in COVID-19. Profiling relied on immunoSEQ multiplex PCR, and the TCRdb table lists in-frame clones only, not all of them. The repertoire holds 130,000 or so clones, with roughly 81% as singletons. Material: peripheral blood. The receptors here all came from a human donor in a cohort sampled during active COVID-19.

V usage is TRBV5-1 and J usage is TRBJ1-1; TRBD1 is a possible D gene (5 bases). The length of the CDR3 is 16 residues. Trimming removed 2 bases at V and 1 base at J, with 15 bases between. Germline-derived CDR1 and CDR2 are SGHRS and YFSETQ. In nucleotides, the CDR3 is TGCGCCAGCAGCTTACCCCTTCAGGGTCGGAACACTGAAGCTTTCTTT. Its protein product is CASSLPLQGRNTEAFF.

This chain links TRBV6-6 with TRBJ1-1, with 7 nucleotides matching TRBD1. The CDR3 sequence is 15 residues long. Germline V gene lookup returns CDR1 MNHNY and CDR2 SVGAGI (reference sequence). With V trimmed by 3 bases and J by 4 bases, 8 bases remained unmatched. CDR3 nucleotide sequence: TGTGCCAGCAGTTATCCGACAGGGAGCGGCACTGAAGCTTTCTTT. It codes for CASSYPTGSGTEAFF.

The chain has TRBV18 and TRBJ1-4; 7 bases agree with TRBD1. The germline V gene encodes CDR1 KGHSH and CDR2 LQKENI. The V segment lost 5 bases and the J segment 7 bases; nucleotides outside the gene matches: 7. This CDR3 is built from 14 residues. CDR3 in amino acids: CASSGRDRVEKLFF. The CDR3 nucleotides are TGTGCCAGCTCAGGCCGGGACAGAGTTGAAAAACTGTTTTTT. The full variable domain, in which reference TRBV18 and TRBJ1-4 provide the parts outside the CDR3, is NAGVMQNPRHLVRRRGQEARLRCSPMKGHSHVYWYRQLPEEGLKFMVYLQKENIIDESGMPKERFSAEFPKEGPSILRIQQVVRGDSAAYFCASSGRDRVEKLFFGSGTQLSVL.

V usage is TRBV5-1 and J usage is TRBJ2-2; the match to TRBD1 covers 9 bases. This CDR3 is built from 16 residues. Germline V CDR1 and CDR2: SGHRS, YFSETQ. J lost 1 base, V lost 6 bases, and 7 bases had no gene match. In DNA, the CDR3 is TGCGCCAGCACAGATTCGACAGGGGGGAACACCGGGGAGCTGTTTTTT. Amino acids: CASTDSTGGNTGELFF.

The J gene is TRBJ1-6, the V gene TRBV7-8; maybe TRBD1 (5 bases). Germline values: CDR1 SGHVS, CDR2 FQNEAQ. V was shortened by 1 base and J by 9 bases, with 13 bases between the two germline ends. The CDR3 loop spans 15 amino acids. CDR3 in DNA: TGTGCCAGCAGCTTAGTCGGGGGGACGGGTTCACCCCTCCACTTT. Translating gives CASSLVGGTGSPLHF.